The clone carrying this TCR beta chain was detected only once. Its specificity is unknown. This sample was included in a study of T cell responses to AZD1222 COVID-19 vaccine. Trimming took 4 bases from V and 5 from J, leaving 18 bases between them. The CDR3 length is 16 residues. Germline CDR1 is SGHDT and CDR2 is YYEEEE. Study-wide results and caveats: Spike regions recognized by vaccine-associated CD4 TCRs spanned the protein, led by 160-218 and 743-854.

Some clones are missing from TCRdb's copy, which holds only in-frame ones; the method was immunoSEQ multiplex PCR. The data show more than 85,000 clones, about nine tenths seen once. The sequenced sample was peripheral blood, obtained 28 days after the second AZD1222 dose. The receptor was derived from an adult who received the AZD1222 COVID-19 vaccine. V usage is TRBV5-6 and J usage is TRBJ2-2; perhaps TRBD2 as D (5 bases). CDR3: CASSTLAGDLTGELFF. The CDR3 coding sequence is TGTGCCAGCAGCACCCTGGCGGGTGACCTGACCGGGGAGCTGTTTTTT.